This record looks at one T cell receptor beta chain sequence and its context. Its antigen is unknown. The sample is drawn from a study of identical twins. The CDR3 has 15 amino acids. CDR1 is MNHEY, CDR2 SVGEGT, per germline. The trim removed 8 bases at V and 9 bases at J, leaving 12 bases unmatched. Study-level findings and limits: Recombination models fit unrelated individuals' TCR alpha sharing but underestimated twins'.

Unique molecular identifiers were in the cDNA, with template-switch universal primer binding. TCRdb passed the 5' RACE reads through MiXCR, listing each CDR3 protein once. The sample holds approximately 700,000 distinct CDR3 sequences, 15% to 20% seen once. These data are also associated with another study on T cells expressing NK-cell markers.

J is TRBJ2-1 and V is TRBV6-2 or TRBV6-3; 11 bases align to TRBD2. This TCR derives from a woman younger than 35 in good health. The specimen was PBMCs. CDR3 in DNA: TGTGCCAGCGGACCTACTAGCGGGAGCGGCGGTGAGCAGTTCTTC. Encoded protein: CASGPTSGSGGEQFF.